Sequencing of this T cell receptor (beta chain) was carried out in a study of blood T cells in healthy people across ages. PCR was performed a second time for about 6 to 12 cycles using a sample-barcoded 5' primer and a J-beta primer mix. TCRdb analysed the 5' RACE reads with MiXCR anew, one entry per CDR3 protein. There are hundreds of thousands of distinct CDR3 sequences in the sample; under 80% occur only once, and about 30% lies in the top ten. In each sample, at least 6.5 million PBMCs were isolated. This CDR3 is built from 15 residues. With 4 bases clipped from V and 0 bases from J, the junction kept 6 bases outside the gene matches. CDR1 is SGHRS and CDR2 is YFSETQ in the germline V gene.

This TCR came from a man aged 30 to 45 in good health. The chain recombines TRBV5-1 with TRBJ2-7, with TRBD2 identical over 8 bases. Source material: blood. Written as DNA, the CDR3 is TGCGCCAGCAGCAGGCGGGGGGCGAACTCCTACGAGCAGTACTTC. This encodes CASSRRGANSYEQYF.